Below are 12 T cell receptor beta chains sequenced from a single sample in a study of blood T cell repertoires in COVID-19. Generated by immunoSEQ multiplex PCR, the TCRdb table keeps only in-frame clones and is missing some. Of 250,000 to 300,000 clones in the sample, 90% were seen once. The specimen sequenced was peripheral blood. These receptors originate from a woman between 40 and 55 years old with acute or convalescent COVID-19.

V is TRBV10-3 and J is TRBJ1-5; 9 bases fit TRBD1. From germline, CDR1 is ENHRY and CDR2 SYGVKD. CDR3 length: 15 amino acids. After removal of 10 bases from V and 1 base from J, the junction contained 8 bases not matched to a gene. The chain's CDR3 is CATCRDRDSNQPQHF. In DNA form, the CDR3 reads TGTGCCACCTGCCGGGACAGGGACAGCAATCAGCCCCAGCATTTT.

The chain links TRBV5-8 to TRBJ1-2; D ambiguous. V shed 4 bases and J shed 6 bases, with 19 bases lying between them. The CDR3 spans 15 residues. Per germline, CDR1 SGHTS and CDR2 YDEGEE. The CDR3 region has the DNA TGTGCCAGCAGCCTGCTAATCGTGGCGGCTAATGGCTACACCTTC. Translation: CASSLLIVAANGYTF. Together with reference TRBV5-8 and TRBJ1-2, the CDR3 gives the full variable domain: EAGVTQSPTHLIKTRGQQATLRCSPISGHTSVYWYQQALGLGLQFLLWYDEGEERNRGNFPPRFSGRQFPNYSSELNVNALELEDSALYLCASSLLIVAANGYTFGSGTRLTVV.

Concerning this clone itself: Additional DNA sequences in this sample encode the identical CDR3. This rearrangement joins TRBV30 to TRBJ1-5, with a weak D call TRBD1 (5 bases). Germline values: CDR1 GTSNPN, CDR2 SVGIG (reference sequence). V was cut by 0 bases and J by 5 bases, with 8 bases left in between. The CDR3 runs 13 residues. In DNA, the CDR3 is TGTGCCTGGAGTGTAAGGGGTTATCAGCCCCAGCATTTT. This codes for CAWSVRGYQPQHF.

The V and J genes are TRBV28 and TRBJ2-5, with TRBD1 identical over 9 bases. Germline CDR1 MDHEN, CDR2 SYDVKM. The CDR3 is 16 residues long. V shed 6 bases and J 4 bases; nucleotides not matched to a gene: 12. In DNA form, the CDR3 reads TGTGCCAGCAGGGGCTACTGGGACAGGGACAGAGAGACCCAGTACTTC. It encodes CASRGYWDRDRETQYF.

The chain is built from TRBV10-1 and TRBJ2-6; 10 nucleotides match TRBD1. CDR3 length: 14 amino acids. The junction had 3 bases not matched to a gene; V was cut back by 6 bases and J by 7 bases. Per the germline V gene, CDR1 is WNHNN and CDR2 is SYGVQD (reference sequence). DNA of the CDR3: TGCGCCAGCAGGACAGGGGGCATCGCCAACGTCCTGACTTTC. It encodes CASRTGGIANVLTF.

J is TRBJ1-1 and V is TRBV2; no definite D call. Germline V gene data show CDR1 as SNHLY and CDR2 as FYNNEI. The CDR3 contains 13 residues. Trimming cost V 7 bases and J 4 bases, with 13 bases left between them. CDR3 nucleotides: TGTGCCAGCACCTCCCAGGTTGGCACTGAAGCTTTCTTT. Encoded protein: CASTSQVGTEAFF.

This clone was picked up one time. The chain is built from TRBV24-1 and TRBJ2-3; TRBD2 is a possible D gene (7 bases). V was shortened by 3 bases and J by 9 bases, with 15 bases between the two germline ends. The length of the CDR3 is 14 residues. Looked up from germline, CDR1 is KGHDR and CDR2 is SFDVKD. DNA for the CDR3: TGTGCCACCAGTGATGGGGGGGGCCCTGGGACGCAGTATTTT. Its protein product is CATSDGGGPGTQYF.

This rearrangement joins TRBV18 to TRBJ1-5; perhaps TRBD1 as D (5 bases). This CDR3 comprises 15 residues. Germline CDR1 KGHSH, CDR2 LQKENI. Trimming stripped 3 bases from V and 5 bases from J, with 14 bases between. The CDR3 spells CASSPVQGSDQPQHF. In DNA form, the CDR3 reads TGTGCCAGCTCACCGGTCCAGGGATCCGATCAGCCCCAGCATTTT.

The rearrangement joins TRBV6-5 to TRBJ1-3; D uncertain. The CDR3 sequence is 14 residues long. Germline assignment: CDR1 MNHEY and CDR2 SVGAGI. V shed 6 bases and J shed 0 bases, with 9 bases lying between them. CDR3 bases: TGTGCCAGCAGCCCCGGGAGCTCTGGAAACACCATATATTTT. Its protein product is CASSPGSSGNTIYF.

The chain has TRBV27 and TRBJ1-1; a weak D match, TRBD1 (5 bases). Trimming stripped 2 bases from V and 1 base from J, with 11 bases between. This CDR3 region has 15 residues. CDR1 MNHEY and CDR2 SMNVEV come from the germline V gene (reference sequence). The CDR3 bases are TGTGCCAGCAGTTTAGCCGGGGGTTCGAACACTGAAGCTTTCTTT. Its translation is CASSLAGGSNTEAFF.

The CDR3 DNA reads TGTGCCAGTAGTATTTGGGGGCGCGTGAGGGACACTGAAGCTTTCTTT. This codes for CASSIWGRVRDTEAFF. The genes are TRBV19 and TRBJ1-1; weak D call: TRBD1 (6 bases). The germline V gene has CDR1 LNHDA and CDR2 SQIVND (reference sequence). V lost 3 bases, J lost 3 bases, and 17 bases lay in between. CDR3 length equals 16 residues.

The chain links TRBV4-1 to TRBJ1-1; D call uncertain. Germline lookup yields CDR1 MGHRA and CDR2 YSYEKL. The CDR3 is made up of 16 amino acids. Trimming took off 2 bases at V and 0 bases at J, with 13 bases between the two ends. The CDR3 DNA reads TGCGCCAGCAGCCAATTAGTCGGCAGGTTGAACACTGAAGCTTTCTTT. Protein: CASSQLVGRLNTEAFF.